What follows are 30 T cell receptor beta chains derived from one specimen sequenced in a study of blood T cell repertoires in COVID-19. The table came from immunoSEQ multiplex PCR; TCRdb's copy has only in-frame clones and leaves some out. The sample yields roughly 250,000 clones, about 80% seen once. Sequenced input: peripheral blood. Receptor source: a person aged 65 to 85 with COVID-19, enrolled during active disease.

The V gene is TRBV5-1, the J gene TRBJ2-2; 10 bases line up with TRBD1. V lost 0 bases, J lost 0 bases, and 2 bases stayed unmatched. Germline CDR1 SGHRS, CDR2 YFSETQ. The CDR3 is made up of 17 amino acids. This CDR3 is CASSLGTGGSNTGELFF. The DNA of the CDR3 is TGCGCCAGCAGCTTGGGGACAGGGGGATCGAACACCGGGGAGCTGTTTTTT.

The DNA of the CDR3 is TGTGCCAGTAGCCCGAGCGGGGCCACGGCCTACGAGCAGTACTTC. This translates into CASSPSGATAYEQYF. This rearrangement joins TRBV19 to TRBJ2-7; 7 nucleotides line up with TRBD2. With V trimmed by 6 bases and J by 2 bases, 10 bases remained unmatched. CDR1 and CDR2 (germline): LNHDA, SQIVND (reference sequence). The CDR3 consists of 15 residues.

The genes are TRBV5-1 and TRBJ2-7; 14 bases are a match to TRBD2. Trimming took 0 bases from V and 3 from J; bases not matched to a gene: 11. The germline V gene encodes CDR1 SGHRS and CDR2 YFSETQ. This CDR3 comprises 19 residues. CDR3 DNA sequence: TGCGCCAGCAGCTTGGTCAGCCCCGGACTAGCGGGGGGTTACTACGAGCAGTACTTC. As protein: CASSLVSPGLAGGYYEQYF.

The rearrangement uses TRBV19 and TRBJ2-7; 7 bases agree with TRBD1. The J segment lost 5 bases and the V segment lost 3 bases, leaving 10 bases of the junction unmatched. The CDR3 totals 15 residues. The germline V gene has CDR1 LNHDA and CDR2 SQIVND (reference sequence). As DNA, the CDR3 is TGTGCCAGTAGTATTGGGGGACAGCCTGTCCACGAGCAGTACTTC. This codes for CASSIGGQPVHEQYF.

DNA for the CDR3: TGTGCCAGCAAACCGGACCCGGACACGTACACCGGGGAGCTGTTTTTT. Its protein product is CASKPDPDTYTGELFF. The chain joins TRBV6-4 to TRBJ2-2, with TRBD1 as a possible D gene (5 bases). In germline, CDR1 is MRHNA, CDR2 SNTAGT. The CDR3 consists of 16 residues. V was cut by 7 bases and J by 3 bases, with 18 bases left in between.

CDR3 DNA: TGCGCCAGCAGTCGGGACAGGGGTAGCTGTTCACCCCTCCACTTT. It translates to CASSRDRGSCSPLHF. The rearrangement uses TRBV23-1 and TRBJ1-6; 10 bases line up with TRBD1. TRBV23-1 is treated as an ORF (open reading frame) with a function not yet certain. V shed 4 bases, J shed 9 bases, and the junction held 6 bases outside the gene matches. The CDR3 has 15 amino acids.

The chain joins TRBV28 to TRBJ2-7; D is unclear. Germline V lookup: CDR1 MDHEN, CDR2 SYDVKM. This CDR3 is 14 amino acids long. V lost 6 bases and J 3 bases, leaving 15 bases between the germline ends. The CDR3 DNA reads as TGTGCCAGCAGACCCTTAGTCCCGATCTACGAGCAGTACTTC. Translating gives CASRPLVPIYEQYF.

This clone is a singleton in its sample. The V and J genes are TRBV5-6 and TRBJ1-1, with D uncertain. There are 13 residues in the CDR3. Germline CDR1 is SGHDT and CDR2 is YYEEEE. V lost 4 bases and J 6 bases, leaving 13 bases between the germline ends. CDR3 nucleotide sequence: TGTGCCAGCAGCGCCGCGGGTGCTCCTGAAGCTTTCTTT. This codes for CASSAAGAPEAFF.

This rearrangement joins TRBV28 to TRBJ2-3; tentatively, D is TRBD2 (7 bases). There are 15 residues in the CDR3. Trimming shortened V by 8 bases and J by 2 bases, and 17 bases separated the two germline ends. Germline V gene sequence: CDR1 MDHEN, CDR2 SYDVKM. CDR3: CASRLMGGLTDTQYF. The CDR3 DNA follows: TGTGCCAGCCGCCTCATGGGGGGGCTCACAGATACGCAGTATTTT. The full variable domain, completed using reference TRBV28 and TRBJ2-3, is DVKVTQSSRYLVKRTGEKVFLECVQDMDHENMFWYRQDPGLGLRLIYFSYDVKMKEKGDIPEGYSVSREKKERFSLILESASTNQTSMYLCASRLMGGLTDTQYFGPGTRLTVL.

This chain links TRBV3-1 (or the pseudogene TRBV3-2) with TRBJ1-2, with 11 bases fitting TRBD1. Germline-derived CDR1 and CDR2 are LGHDT and YNNKEL (reference sequence). The V and J ends lost 5 bases and 8 bases, in that order; junction bases with no gene match: 10. This CDR3 is 15 amino acids long. The DNA for the CDR3 is TGTGCCAGCAGCAAGTGGACAGGGGGCGCTGGGGGCTACACCTTC. Its protein is CASSKWTGGAGGYTF.

This clone was counted a single time. The chain has TRBV7-3 and TRBJ2-3; D gene ambiguous. Trimming cost V 2 bases and J 4 bases, with 10 bases left between them. Per the germline V gene, CDR1 is SGHTA and CDR2 is FQGTGA. CDR3 length equals 14 residues. The CDR3 region has the DNA TGTGCCAGCAGCTTAGGGCCAAACTCAGATACGCAGTATTTT. Protein product: CASSLGPNSDTQYF.

This sequence joins TRBV6-5 and TRBJ1-6, with D maybe TRBD1 (5 bases). In germline, CDR1 is MNHEY, CDR2 SVGAGI. V dropped 0 bases and J dropped 6 bases, with 9 bases sitting between them. This CDR3 is 15 amino acids long. The CDR3: CASSYSGVFNSPLHF. CDR3 coding DNA: TGTGCCAGCAGTTACTCAGGGGTTTTTAATTCACCCCTCCACTTT.

J is TRBJ1-4 and V is TRBV9, with D unclear. This CDR3 comprises 14 residues. V was clipped by 1 base and J by 4 bases, with 8 bases between them. The germline V gene encodes CDR1 SGDLS and CDR2 YYNGEE. The CDR3 is CASSVQPSNEKLFF. The CDR3 DNA reads as TGTGCCAGCAGCGTACAGCCTAGTAATGAAAAACTGTTTTTT.

The sample holds one count of this clone. The gene calls are TRBV6-1 and TRBJ2-2; 8 bases map to TRBD1. In germline, CDR1 is MNHNS, CDR2 SASEGT. Germline trimming cut 3 bases from V and 6 bases from J; bases unmatched to any gene: 6. This CDR3 is built from 15 residues. CDR3 sequence reads: CASSETGEVAGELFF. The CDR3, as DNA: TGTGCCAGCAGTGAGACAGGGGAGGTTGCCGGGGAGCTGTTTTTT.

The rearrangement uses TRBV27 and TRBJ2-1, with no clear D. Germline CDR1 is MNHEY and CDR2 is SMNVEV (reference sequence). The CDR3 extends over 15 amino acids. The V end lost 7 bases, the J end lost 6 bases, and 19 bases lay between the germline ends. In DNA, the CDR3 is TGTGCCAGCATTATGGTCCGCGAAATTCCCAATGAGCAGTTCTTC. Protein sequence: CASIMVREIPNEQFF.

The gene calls are TRBV7-9 and TRBJ2-7, with TRBD2 matching 12 bases. With 7 bases clipped from V and 6 bases from J, the junction kept 10 bases outside the gene matches. The CDR3 spans 15 residues. Germline values: CDR1 SEHNR, CDR2 FQNEAQ (reference sequence). CDR3 in amino acids: CASTNLAGGPGEQYF. CDR3 nucleotide sequence: TGTGCCAGCACCAATCTAGCGGGAGGGCCAGGCGAGCAGTACTTC.

The chain carries TRBV5-1 and TRBJ2-7; 11 bases are a match to TRBD1. Germline CDR1 and CDR2: SGHRS and YFSETQ. Trimming at V came to 0 bases and at J to 0 bases, leaving 5 bases not matched to a gene. This CDR3 has 17 amino acids. The CDR3 nucleotides are TGCGCCAGCAGCTTGGAGGGACAGGGGGTAAACTCCTACGAGCAGTACTTC. It is translated as CASSLEGQGVNSYEQYF.

The genes are TRBV6-5 and TRBJ2-7, with TRBD1 identical over 9 bases. Germline V gives CDR1 MNHEY, CDR2 SVGAGI. J gave up 4 bases and V 6 bases, and 4 bases lay outside the gene matches. CDR3 size: 13 residues. As DNA, the CDR3 is TGTGCCAGCAGAACAGGGGGCAAGTACGAGCAGTACTTC. As protein: CASRTGGKYEQYF.

The CDR3: CASSPINLGQGGRETQYF. The CDR3 DNA reads as TGTGCCAGCAGCCCTATAAATCTGGGACAGGGAGGTAGGGAGACCCAGTACTTC. This chain connects TRBV3-1 (or the pseudogene TRBV3-2) to TRBJ2-5; 9 positions match TRBD1. The germline V gene encodes CDR1 LGHDT and CDR2 YNNKEL (reference sequence). V trimming: 4 bases; J trimming: 5 bases; junction bases outside the gene matches: 17. The CDR3 spans 18 residues.

The chain has TRBV27 and TRBJ1-5; TRBD1 matches 7 bases. With 3 bases clipped from V and 7 bases from J, the junction kept 6 bases outside the gene matches. This CDR3 spans 14 amino acids. Germline V gene lookup returns CDR1 MNHEY and CDR2 SMNVEV (reference sequence). The CDR3 spells CASSFTGALQPQHF. CDR3 coding DNA: TGTGCCAGCAGTTTCACAGGGGCTTTACAGCCCCAGCATTTT.

The V and J genes are TRBV11-2 and TRBJ1-4, with D maybe TRBD1 (5 bases). This CDR3 region has 14 residues. V lost 5 bases and J lost 6, with 13 bases in between. Germline CDR1 is SGHAT and CDR2 is FQNNGV. For the CDR3, the DNA is TGTGCCAGCAGCACAGCAGGGCACGATGAAAAACTGTTTTTT. Amino acid sequence: CASSTAGHDEKLFF. The full variable domain, in which reference TRBV11-2 and TRBJ1-4 provide the parts outside the CDR3, is EAGVAQSPRYKIIEKRQSVAFWCNPISGHATLYWYQQILGQGPKLLIQFQNNGVVDDSQLPKDRFSAERLKGVDSTLKIQPAKLEDSAVYLCASSTAGHDEKLFFGSGTQLSVL.

The genes are TRBV10-3 and TRBJ2-7; 12 bases agree with TRBD2. V trimming: 5 bases; J trimming: 5 bases; junction bases outside the gene matches: 7. CDR3 length: 15 amino acids. Germline assignment: CDR1 ENHRY and CDR2 SYGVKD. The CDR3, as DNA: TGTGCCATCAGTTTAGGACTAGCGGGACACGACGAGCAGTACTTC. Protein: CAISLGLAGHDEQYF.

The chain uses TRBV6-1 and TRBJ1-1; possible D gene TRBD1, 5 bases. CDR3 length: 12 residues. Trimming cost V 2 bases and J 11 bases, with 12 bases left between them. Germline-derived CDR1 and CDR2 are MNHNS and SASEGT. In DNA, the CDR3 is TGTGCCAGCAGTGAAAGCGGGGGGAGGGCTTTCTTT. It encodes CASSESGGRAFF.

This sequence joins TRBV5-4 and TRBJ2-1; TRBD2 matches 12 bases. This CDR3 region has 17 residues. Germline lookup yields CDR1 SGHNT and CDR2 YYREEE (reference sequence). J gave up 4 bases and V 3 bases, and 8 bases lay outside the gene matches. CDR3 residues: CASSSRLAGAYYNEQFF. The CDR3 nucleotides are TGTGCCAGCAGCTCTAGACTAGCGGGGGCATATTACAATGAGCAGTTCTTC.

The CDR3 DNA is TGTGCCAGCAGAATCGGAGGGAGAAATGGCTACACCTTC. Its protein is CASRIGGRNGYTF. The rearrangement links TRBV28 to TRBJ1-2; D is ambiguous. V gave up 6 bases and J gave up 6 bases, with 14 bases separating them. The CDR3 covers 13 residues. Germline values: CDR1 MDHEN, CDR2 SYDVKM.

The chain couples TRBV28 to TRBJ2-1; 10 positions agree with TRBD1. The V segment lost 1 base and the J segment 7 bases; nucleotides outside the gene matches: 7. The CDR3 spans 16 residues. Germline values: CDR1 MDHEN, CDR2 SYDVKM. The CDR3 protein is CASSLFRDRGQNEQFF. As DNA, the CDR3 is TGTGCCAGCAGTTTATTTCGTGACAGGGGGCAGAATGAGCAGTTCTTC.

The J gene is TRBJ1-6, the V gene TRBV28; a possible D gene is TRBD1 (5 bases). CDR1 and CDR2 (germline): MDHEN, SYDVKM. The ends were cut back, 5 bases at V and 7 bases at J, with 15 bases in the middle. CDR3 size: 15 residues. The CDR3 DNA reads as TGTGCCAGCAGTCCGCAGGGTCCCGACAATTCACCCCTCCACTTT. This sequence encodes CASSPQGPDNSPLHF. Full variable domain (outside the CDR3, taken from reference TRBV28 and TRBJ1-6): DVKVTQSSRYLVKRTGEKVFLECVQDMDHENMFWYRQDPGLGLRLIYFSYDVKMKEKGDIPEGYSVSREKKERFSLILESASTNQTSMYLCASSPQGPDNSPLHFGNGTRLTVT.

The rearrangement links TRBV3-1 (or the pseudogene TRBV3-2) to TRBJ2-1; 9 nucleotides align to TRBD2. V dropped 0 bases and J dropped 0; count of bases not matched to a gene: 9. The CDR3 is 19 residues long. CDR1 and CDR2 (germline): LGHDT, YNNKEL (reference sequence). The DNA for the CDR3 is TGTGCCAGCAGCCAAGATTTAGCGGGGGCCTCGAGCTCCTACAATGAGCAGTTCTTC. Amino acids: CASSQDLAGASSSYNEQFF.

The V gene is TRBV19, the J gene TRBJ2-1; 10 bases fit TRBD2. Losses at the gene ends were 2 bases for V and 0 bases for J; bases not matched to a gene: 7. This CDR3 contains 18 residues. Germline-derived CDR1 and CDR2 are LNHDA and SQIVND (reference sequence). The CDR3 loop is CASSISSGRLSSYNEQFF. The DNA for the CDR3 is TGTGCCAGTAGTATATCTAGCGGGAGATTGAGCTCCTACAATGAGCAGTTCTTC.

In DNA, the CDR3 is TGTGCCAGCAGCGTAGCGGTATCTGGGGCCAACGTCCTGACTTTC. Encoded protein: CASSVAVSGANVLTF. The chain employs TRBV9 and TRBJ2-6; D is ambiguous. Trimming took off 0 bases at V and 1 base at J, with 5 bases between the two ends. This CDR3 has 15 amino acids. Germline assignment: CDR1 SGDLS and CDR2 YYNGEE.